This T cell receptor (beta chain) was retrieved from a study of blood T cell repertoires in COVID-19. V lost 3 bases to trimming and J lost 1 base, with 9 bases between them. The CDR3 runs to 14 residues. Germline lookup yields CDR1 SGHVS and CDR2 FQNEAQ. Some clones are missing from TCRdb's copy, which holds only in-frame ones; the method was immunoSEQ multiplex PCR. The profile shows about 300,000 clones, 87% of them singletons. This sequence was found in a woman younger than 45 who had recovered from COVID-19. The V call is TRBV7-8, the J call TRBJ1-1; no clear D. Sequencing input: PBMCs or T cells enriched from blood (not recorded which). CDR3 sequence reads: CASSFLAENTEAFF. The CDR3 bases are TGTGCCAGCAGCTTTTTAGCGGAGAACACTGAAGCTTTCTTT. The full variable domain, its missing parts supplied by reference TRBV7-8 and TRBJ1-1, is GAGVSQSPRYKVAKRGQDVALRCDPISGHVSLFWYQQALGQGPEFLTYFQNEAQLDKSGLPSDRFFAERPEGSVSTLKIQRTQQEDSAVYLCASSFLAENTEAFFGQGTRLTVV.